These 28 T cell receptor beta chains originate from one sample sequenced in a study of human T cells and chemical hapten exposure. Time point meaning: patch test 2, 6 weeks after DPC sensitization. As to treatment: therapeutic diphenylcyclopropenone sensitization with weekly scalp DPC. Via MiXCR, TCRdb re-called the RACE reads, giving one row per CDR3 protein. Of some 350,000 distinct CDR3 sequences in the sample, 6% to 7% were seen once. Here the sequenced sample was whole blood, taken in connection with sensitization to the hapten diphenylcyclopropenone (DPC). The receptors shown here come from a woman aged 18-29 years with alopecia areata. Some clones in this sample may be carry-over from other donors' samples.

This clonotype has just a few counts. The chain is built from TRBV5-6 and TRBJ1-2; TRBD1 aligns across 9 bases. Germline-derived CDR1 and CDR2 are SGHDT and YYEEEE. The CDR3 is 15 residues long. V was clipped by 3 bases and J by 3 bases; unmatched bases: 6. This chain's CDR3 is CASSSAGQGYYGYTF. CDR3 nucleotides: TGTGCCAGCAGCTCCGCGGGACAGGGCTACTATGGCTACACCTTC.

This clonotype has a handful of counts. The genes are TRBV10-3 and TRBJ2-3; 7 nucleotides match TRBD1. Looked up from germline, CDR1 is ENHRY and CDR2 is SYGVKD. With V trimmed by 4 bases and J by 6 bases, 10 bases remained unmatched. The CDR3 runs to 15 residues. The CDR3, as DNA: TGTGCCATCAGTGGTCCCGACAGGGAAAGGGATACGCAGTATTTT. It codes for CAISGPDRERDTQYF.

This sequence joins TRBV14 and TRBJ2-7, with 10 bases matching TRBD2. V shed 2 bases and J 7 bases; nucleotides not matched to a gene: 11. The CDR3 has 16 amino acids. Germline CDR1 is SGHDN and CDR2 is FVKESK. CDR3 protein: CASSQITGTSAGEQYF. CDR3 DNA: TGTGCCAGCAGCCAAATTACTGGGACTAGCGCTGGAGAGCAGTACTTC. Full variable domain (outside the CDR3, taken from reference TRBV14 and TRBJ2-7): EAGVTQFPSHSVIEKGQTVTLRCDPISGHDNLYWYRRVMGKEIKFLLHFVKESKQDESGMPNNRFLAERTGGTYSTLKVQPAELEDSGVYFCASSQITGTSAGEQYFGPGTRLTVT.

The J gene is TRBJ2-3, the V gene TRBV7-9; 11 bases fit TRBD2. Germline V gene data show CDR1 as SEHNR and CDR2 as FQNEAQ (reference sequence). The CDR3 consists of 15 residues. J lost 6 bases, V lost 1 base, and 3 bases had no gene match. The CDR3 protein is CASSLVTSGGDTQYF. CDR3 nucleotide sequence: TGTGCCAGCAGCTTAGTTACTAGCGGGGGTGATACGCAGTATTTT.

This clonotype was detected a few times. V usage is TRBV7-2 and J usage is TRBJ2-6; D is unclear. The CDR3 is 15 amino acids. Deletions cut 3 bases from V and 1 base from J, with 7 bases between. Per the germline V gene, CDR1 is SGHTA and CDR2 is FQGNSA. CDR3 DNA: TGTGCCAGCAGCTTCCGAGTATCTGGGGCCAACGTCCTGACTTTC. Residues: CASSFRVSGANVLTF.

The chain employs TRBV4-1 and TRBJ2-4, with unresolved D. The germline V gene encodes CDR1 MGHRA and CDR2 YSYEKL. The CDR3 contains 15 residues. Deletions cut 3 bases from V and 0 bases from J, with 9 bases between. The CDR3 nucleotides read TGCGCCAGCAGCCAGGGTATTCTAGCCAAAAACATTCAGTACTTC. It specifies CASSQGILAKNIQYF.

Written as DNA, the CDR3 is TGTGCCAGCAGTTACGGGACAGGGGAGACAGATACGCAGTATTTT. Its translation: CASSYGTGETDTQYF. J is TRBJ2-3 and V is TRBV6-2 or TRBV6-3; TRBD1 agrees at 10 bases. The CDR3 is made up of 15 amino acids. V lost 2 bases to trimming and J lost 3 bases; unmatched junction nucleotides: 2. Germline loops: CDR1 MNHEY, CDR2 SVGEGT.

This clonotype occurred many times. The V and J genes are TRBV5-1 and TRBJ1-5; 7 bases map to TRBD1. The germline CDR1 and CDR2 sequences are SGHRS and YFSETQ. Trimming removed 0 bases from V and 7 bases from J; junction bases left unmatched: 4. This CDR3 is built from 14 residues. The CDR3 DNA sequence: TGCGCCAGCAGCTTGGGACAGGGAGAACAGCCCCAGCATTTT. This encodes CASSLGQGEQPQHF.

This clonotype came up many times. The chain recombines TRBV18 with TRBJ1-5; a weak D match, TRBD1 (6 bases). CDR1 KGHSH and CDR2 LQKENI come from the germline V gene. This CDR3 contains 16 residues. V was trimmed by 2 bases and J by 1 base, leaving 12 bases between them. The DNA for the CDR3 is TGTGCCAGCTCACCAAAGGGGGAGGGCAGCAATCAGCCCCAGCATTTT. Its translation is CASSPKGEGSNQPQHF.

This clonotype was recorded at least ten times. The V call is TRBV27, the J call TRBJ1-2; weak D call: TRBD1 (5 bases). The germline gives CDR1 MNHEY, CDR2 SMNVEV (reference sequence). The CDR3 runs 14 residues. V dropped 3 bases and J dropped 4 bases, with 12 bases sitting between them. The CDR3 bases are TGTGCCAGCAGTTTTCAACGTGGGGGCTATGGCTACACCTTC. Protein product: CASSFQRGGYGYTF.

This clonotype was picked up many times. The chain joins TRBV28 to TRBJ1-2; D not resolved. Per the germline V gene, CDR1 is MDHEN and CDR2 is SYDVKM. Deletions cut 7 bases from V and 1 base from J, with 13 bases between. CDR3 size: 14 residues. CDR3 in DNA: TGTGCCAGCATTAAGGACCGCCTTAACTATGGCTACACCTTC. This sequence encodes CASIKDRLNYGYTF.

This clonotype was counted between two and nine times. The CDR3 bases are TGTGCCAGCAGCCCTCACCCGCGGGAGAACGGAGCATTCGCTCGCTACACCTTC. Amino acid sequence: CASSPHPRENGAFARYTF. The V call is TRBV3-1, the J call TRBJ1-2; D is uncertain. The V end was cut by 4 bases, the J end by 9 bases, with 30 bases between. The CDR3 sequence is 18 residues long. The germline V gene encodes CDR1 LGHDT and CDR2 YNNKEL (reference sequence). The entire variable domain, with the rest obtained from reference TRBV3-1 and TRBJ1-2, is as follows: DTAVSQTPKYLVTQMGNDKSIKCEQNLGHDTMYWYKQDSKKFLKIMFSYNNKELIINETVPNRFSPKSPDKAHLNLHINSLELGDSAVYFCASSPHPRENGAFARYTFGSGTRLTVV.

This clonotype was detected many times. The genes are TRBV28 and TRBJ1-4, with 10 bases aligning to TRBD1. Germline V gene lookup returns CDR1 MDHEN and CDR2 SYDVKM. This CDR3 is 14 amino acids long. V shed 5 bases and J 6 bases; nucleotides not matched to a gene: 3. The CDR3 loop is CASSGDRGHEKLFF. DNA for the CDR3: TGTGCCAGCAGTGGTGACAGGGGGCATGAAAAACTGTTTTTT.

This clonotype turned up a few times. The chain carries TRBV6-6 and TRBJ1-5, with D possibly being TRBD1 (5 bases). CDR3 length: 13 amino acids. Germline CDR1 is MNHNY and CDR2 is SVGAGI (reference sequence). Deletions cut 7 bases from V and 4 bases from J, with 11 bases between. CDR3 DNA: TGTGCCAGCACCCAGGGTCCAAATCAGCCCCAGCATTTT. Protein product: CASTQGPNQPQHF.

This clonotype has at least ten counts. V usage is TRBV4-1 and J usage is TRBJ2-5, with 11 bases lining up with TRBD2. The CDR3 loop spans 19 amino acids. V lost 0 bases, J lost 4 bases, and 13 bases stayed unmatched. Germline V CDR1 and CDR2: MGHRA, YSYEKL. CDR3 in DNA: TGCGCCAGCAGCCAAGAGATGGTAGATAGCGGGGGGGCCAGAGAGACCCAGTACTTC. Translating gives CASSQEMVDSGGARETQYF.

This rearrangement joins TRBV24-1 to TRBJ2-1, with no clear D. In germline, CDR1 is KGHDR, CDR2 SFDVKD. CDR3 size: 13 residues. V was cut by 3 bases and J by 7 bases, with 9 bases left in between. CDR3 protein: CATSDAVVNEQFF. In nucleotides, the CDR3 is TGTGCCACCAGTGATGCGGTCGTAAATGAGCAGTTCTTC.

V and J are TRBV5-1 and TRBJ1-6, with unresolved D. The CDR3 contains 15 residues. Looked up from germline, CDR1 is SGHRS and CDR2 is YFSETQ. V was shortened by 0 bases and J by 9 bases, with 13 bases between the two germline ends. CDR3 bases: TGCGCCAGCAGCTTGGCCGCGGCTGGGAGTTCACCCCTCCACTTT. This gives the protein CASSLAAAGSSPLHF.

This chain joins TRBV7-2 and TRBJ2-7; 13 bases are a match to TRBD2. V shed 2 bases, J shed 7 bases, and the junction held 5 bases outside the gene matches. This CDR3 is 15 amino acids long. The germline CDR1 and CDR2 sequences are SGHTA and FQGNSA. CDR3 sequence: CASSLTSGGAREQYF. The CDR3 region has the DNA TGTGCCAGCAGCTTAACTAGCGGGGGGGCGAGGGAGCAGTACTTC.

About this clonotype: A much larger clone differs from this one at a single base, so this may be a read error. CDR3 loop: CVSSFRRDQETQYF. The CDR3 DNA reads as TGCGTCAGCAGCTTTCGCAGGGACCAAGAGACCCAGTACTTC. The chain employs TRBV5-1 and TRBJ2-5; tentative D call: TRBD1 (5 bases). Germline-derived CDR1 and CDR2 are SGHRS and YFSETQ. The CDR3 is made up of 14 amino acids.

This clonotype was seen at least ten times. This rearrangement joins TRBV10-3 to TRBJ1-1, with 7 positions matching TRBD1. This CDR3 is 14 amino acids long. Losses at the gene ends were 7 bases for V and 0 bases for J; bases not matched to a gene: 5. Germline CDR1 is ENHRY and CDR2 is SYGVKD. CDR3 nucleotides: TGTGCCATCACCCCGACAGGGATGAACACTGAAGCTTTCTTT. Its translation: CAITPTGMNTEAFF.

As for this clonotype: Being one base from a much bigger clone, this may be a read error. V is TRBV6-5 and J is TRBJ2-7; D is unclear. The length of the CDR3 is 12 residues. Germline CDR1 MNHEY, CDR2 SVGAGI. Trimming cost V 5 bases and J 0 bases, with 5 bases left between them. CDR3 sequence reads: CASSNSSYEQYF. DNA for the CDR3: TGTGCCAGCAGTAACAGCTCCTACGAGCAGTACTTC.

This clonotype was recorded a few times. The chain employs TRBV6-6 and TRBJ2-5; weak D call: TRBD2 (6 bases). V was clipped by 4 bases and J by 0 bases, with 9 bases between them. This CDR3 is built from 14 residues. Germline CDR1 reads MNHNY; CDR2 reads SVGAGI (reference sequence). The CDR3 nucleotides are TGTGCCAGCAGTTCCCCGGGGGACCAAGAGACCCAGTACTTC. Encoded protein: CASSSPGDQETQYF.

This clonotype was seen at least ten times. The rearrangement links TRBV11-2 to TRBJ2-3, with D perhaps assigned TRBD1 or TRBD2 (5 bases each). CDR3 size: 15 residues. V was trimmed by 2 bases and J by 1 base, leaving 10 bases between them. CDR1 and CDR2 from the germline V gene are SGHAT and FQNNGV. CDR3 in DNA: TGTGCCAGCAGCTTAACCCCGGGACGCACAGATACGCAGTATTTT. Amino acids: CASSLTPGRTDTQYF.

The CDR3 region has the DNA TGTGCCACCAGTGCCGCCGGGACGGAGGGTGACTATACGCAGTATTTT. It yields the protein CATSAAGTEGDYTQYF. The gene calls are TRBV24-1 and TRBJ2-3, with D maybe TRBD2 (6 bases). Germline V gives CDR1 KGHDR, CDR2 SFDVKD. The CDR3 totals 16 residues. V was cut by 5 bases and J by 7 bases, with 21 bases left in between.

This clonotype was detected only a few times. The rearrangement links TRBV10-3 to TRBJ2-1; TRBD1 aligns across 9 bases. This CDR3 is built from 13 residues. Unmatched junction bases numbered 4, after V lost 6 bases and J lost 7 bases. Germline lookup yields CDR1 ENHRY and CDR2 SYGVKD. The CDR3 region has the DNA TGTGCCATCAGCCACGGGACAGGGAATGAGCAGTTCTTC. It translates to CAISHGTGNEQFF.

This clonotype was picked up many times. The V and J genes are TRBV4-2 and TRBJ2-6; perhaps D is TRBD1 or TRBD2 (5 bases each). Germline values: CDR1 LGHNA, CDR2 YNFKEQ. Trimming took off 0 bases at V and 0 bases at J, with 12 bases between the two ends. This CDR3 has 18 residues. The DNA of the CDR3 is TGTGCCAGCAGCCAAGATTTACGGGGCTCCTCTGGGGCCAACGTCCTGACTTTC. This codes for CASSQDLRGSSGANVLTF.

The gene calls are TRBV4-1 and TRBJ2-2, with D unresolved. V lost 0 bases to trimming and J lost 2 bases, with 22 bases between them. The CDR3 length is 20 residues. CDR1 and CDR2 from the germline V gene are MGHRA and YSYEKL. CDR3 loop: CASSQDFGSSRRRNTGELFF. CDR3 nucleotides: TGCGCCAGCAGCCAAGATTTCGGGTCATCCCGGCGTCGAAACACCGGGGAGCTGTTTTTT.

The V call is TRBV13, the J call TRBJ2-7, with 7 bases lining up with TRBD1. V shed 5 bases and J 0 bases; nucleotides not matched to a gene: 10. The germline V gene encodes CDR1 PRHDT and CDR2 FYEKMQ (reference sequence). The CDR3 loop spans 16 amino acids. In DNA, the CDR3 is TGTGCCAGCAGCGCAAGGAGGACAGGACCCTCCTACGAGCAGTACTTC. Translating gives CASSARRTGPSYEQYF.